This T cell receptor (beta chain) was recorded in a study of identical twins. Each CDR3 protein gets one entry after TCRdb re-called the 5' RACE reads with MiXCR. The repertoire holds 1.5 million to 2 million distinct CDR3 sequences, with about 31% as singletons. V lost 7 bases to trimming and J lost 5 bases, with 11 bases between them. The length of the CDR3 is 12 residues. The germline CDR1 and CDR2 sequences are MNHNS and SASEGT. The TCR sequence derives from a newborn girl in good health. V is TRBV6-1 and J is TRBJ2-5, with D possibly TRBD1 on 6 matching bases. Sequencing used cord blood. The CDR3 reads CASTYRAETQYF. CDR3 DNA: TGTGCCAGCACCTACAGGGCGGAGACCCAGTACTTC.